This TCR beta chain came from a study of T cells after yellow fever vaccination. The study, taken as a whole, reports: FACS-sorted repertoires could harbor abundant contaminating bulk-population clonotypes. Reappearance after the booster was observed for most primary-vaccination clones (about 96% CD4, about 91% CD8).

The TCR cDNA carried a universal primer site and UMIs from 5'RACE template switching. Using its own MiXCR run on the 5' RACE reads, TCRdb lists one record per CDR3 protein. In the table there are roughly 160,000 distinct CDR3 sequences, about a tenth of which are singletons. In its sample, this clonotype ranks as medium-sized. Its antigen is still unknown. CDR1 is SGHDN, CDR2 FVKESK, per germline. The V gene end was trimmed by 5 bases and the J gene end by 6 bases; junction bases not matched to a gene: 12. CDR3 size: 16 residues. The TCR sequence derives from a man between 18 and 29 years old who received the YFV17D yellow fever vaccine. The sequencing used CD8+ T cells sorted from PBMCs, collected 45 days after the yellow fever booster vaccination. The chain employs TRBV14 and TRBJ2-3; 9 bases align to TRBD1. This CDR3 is CASSTVQGQGVDTQYF. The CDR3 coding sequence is TGTGCCAGCAGCACCGTCCAGGGACAGGGAGTCGATACGCAGTATTTT.